This T cell receptor beta chain was profiled in a study of T cell changes during pregnancy in multiple sclerosis. Method: immunoSEQ multiplex PCR; TCRdb's copy keeps in-frame clones and lacks some. The sample yields about 36,000 clones, 80% to 95% seen once. The germline CDR1 and CDR2 sequences are MNHNS and SASEGT. V shed 7 bases and J shed 4 bases, with 13 bases lying between them. This CDR3 is 13 amino acids long. This clonotype originated in a female donor with multiple sclerosis, enrolled in a pregnancy study. This rearrangement joins TRBV6-1 to TRBJ2-5; tentatively, D is TRBD2 (6 bases). The source material was PBMCs (not recorded whether the cells were cultured). The CDR3 nucleotides are TGTGCCAGCACGCGGGAAGAGCGAGAGACCCAGTACTTC. Amino acid sequence: CASTREERETQYF.